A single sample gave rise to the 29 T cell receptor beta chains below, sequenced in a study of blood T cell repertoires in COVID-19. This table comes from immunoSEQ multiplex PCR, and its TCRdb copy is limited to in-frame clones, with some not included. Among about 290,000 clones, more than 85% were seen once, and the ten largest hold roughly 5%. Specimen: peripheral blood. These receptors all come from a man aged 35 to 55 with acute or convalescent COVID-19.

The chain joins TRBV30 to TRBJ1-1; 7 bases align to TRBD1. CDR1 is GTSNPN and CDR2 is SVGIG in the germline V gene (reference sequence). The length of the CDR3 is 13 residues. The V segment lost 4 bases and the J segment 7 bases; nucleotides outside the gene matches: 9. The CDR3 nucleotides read TGTGCCTGGAAAATGACAGGGTATTTTGAAGCTTTCTTT. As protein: CAWKMTGYFEAFF. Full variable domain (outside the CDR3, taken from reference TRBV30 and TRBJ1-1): SQTIHQWPATLVQPVGSPLSLECTVEGTSNPNLYWYRQAAGRGLQLLFYSVGIGQISSEVPQNLSASRPQDRQFILSSKKLLLSDSGFYLCAWKMTGYFEAFFGQGTRLTVV.

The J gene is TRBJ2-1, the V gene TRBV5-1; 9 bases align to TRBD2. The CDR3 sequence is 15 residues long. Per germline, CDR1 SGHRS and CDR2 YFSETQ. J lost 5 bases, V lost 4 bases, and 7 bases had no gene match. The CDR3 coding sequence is TGCGCCAGCAGCGGCGGGGGGGCCCGGGACAATGAGCAGTTCTTC. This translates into CASSGGGARDNEQFF.

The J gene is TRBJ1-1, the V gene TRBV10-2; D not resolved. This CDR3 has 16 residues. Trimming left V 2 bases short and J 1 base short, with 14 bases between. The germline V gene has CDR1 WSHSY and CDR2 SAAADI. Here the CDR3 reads CASSEEMAVQNTEAFF. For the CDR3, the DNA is TGCGCCAGCAGTGAGGAGATGGCGGTACAGAACACTGAAGCTTTCTTT.

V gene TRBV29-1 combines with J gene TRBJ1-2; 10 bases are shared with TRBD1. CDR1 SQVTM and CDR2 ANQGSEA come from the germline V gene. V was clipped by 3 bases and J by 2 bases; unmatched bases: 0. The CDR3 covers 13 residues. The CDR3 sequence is CSVEGQGNYGYTF. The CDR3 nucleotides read TGCAGCGTTGAGGGACAGGGGAACTATGGCTACACCTTC.

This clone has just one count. The CDR3 bases are TGTGCCAGCAGCTTACAGGGGACGATGAACACTGAAGCTTTCTTT. Encoded protein: CASSLQGTMNTEAFF. The genes are TRBV7-9 and TRBJ1-1, with D possibly TRBD1 on 6 matching bases. This CDR3 has 15 residues. Trimming took off 2 bases at V and 0 bases at J, with 10 bases between the two ends. The V gene's germline CDR1 is SEHNR and CDR2 FQNEAQ (reference sequence).

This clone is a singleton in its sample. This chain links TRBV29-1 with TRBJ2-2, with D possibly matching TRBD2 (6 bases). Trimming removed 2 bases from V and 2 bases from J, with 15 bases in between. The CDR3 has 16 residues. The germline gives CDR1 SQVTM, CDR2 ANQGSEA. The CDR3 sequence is CSVETPGGSNTGELFF. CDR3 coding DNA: TGCAGCGTTGAAACCCCCGGGGGATCCAACACCGGGGAGCTGTTTTTT.

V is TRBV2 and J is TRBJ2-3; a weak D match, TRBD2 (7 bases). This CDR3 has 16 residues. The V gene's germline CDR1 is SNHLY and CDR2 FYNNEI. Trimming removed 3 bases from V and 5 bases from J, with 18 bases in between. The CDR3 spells CASSDLAGAKLDTQYF. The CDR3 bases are TGTGCCAGCAGTGATCTGGCGGGGGCTAAATTAGATACGCAGTATTTT.

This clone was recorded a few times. The CDR3 nucleotides read TGTGCCAGCAGCTTGGGGGGACAGTCTAACTATGGCTACACCTTC. Amino acids: CASSLGGQSNYGYTF. The V gene is TRBV5-4, the J gene TRBJ1-2, with TRBD1 matching 7 bases. The CDR3 length is 15 residues. V shed 0 bases and J 0 bases; nucleotides not matched to a gene: 2. The germline CDR1 and CDR2 sequences are SGHNT and YYREEE (reference sequence).

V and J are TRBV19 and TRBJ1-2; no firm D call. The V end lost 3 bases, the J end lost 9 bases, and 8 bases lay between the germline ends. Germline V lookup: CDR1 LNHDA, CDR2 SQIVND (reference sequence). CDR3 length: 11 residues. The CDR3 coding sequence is TGTGCCAGTAGTATCGGAGAGAGCTACACCTTC. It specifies CASSIGESYTF.

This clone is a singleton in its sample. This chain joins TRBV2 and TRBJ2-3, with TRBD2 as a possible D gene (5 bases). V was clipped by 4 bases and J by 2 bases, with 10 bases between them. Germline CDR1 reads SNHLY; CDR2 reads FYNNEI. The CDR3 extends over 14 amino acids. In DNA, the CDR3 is TGTGCCAGCAGTGGTTATAGCGCCACAGATACGCAGTATTTT. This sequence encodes CASSGYSATDTQYF.

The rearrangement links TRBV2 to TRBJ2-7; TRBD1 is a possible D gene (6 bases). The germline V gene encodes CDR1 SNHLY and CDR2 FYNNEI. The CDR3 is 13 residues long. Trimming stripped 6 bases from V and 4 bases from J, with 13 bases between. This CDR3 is CASRTDRLYEQYF. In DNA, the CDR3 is TGTGCCAGCAGGACGGACAGATTGTACGAGCAGTACTTC.

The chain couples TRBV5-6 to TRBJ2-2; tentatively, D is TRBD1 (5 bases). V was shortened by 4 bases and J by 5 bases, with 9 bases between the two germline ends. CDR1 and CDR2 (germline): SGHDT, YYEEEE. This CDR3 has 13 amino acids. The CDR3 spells CASSTGMTGELFF. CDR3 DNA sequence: TGTGCCAGCAGCACAGGAATGACCGGGGAGCTGTTTTTT.

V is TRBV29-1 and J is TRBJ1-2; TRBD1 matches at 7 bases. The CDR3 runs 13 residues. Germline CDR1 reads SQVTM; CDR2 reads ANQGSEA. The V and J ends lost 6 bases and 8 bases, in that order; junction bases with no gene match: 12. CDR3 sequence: CSVTPGQLLGYTF. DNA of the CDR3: TGCAGCGTCACTCCGGGACAGCTTTTGGGCTACACCTTC.

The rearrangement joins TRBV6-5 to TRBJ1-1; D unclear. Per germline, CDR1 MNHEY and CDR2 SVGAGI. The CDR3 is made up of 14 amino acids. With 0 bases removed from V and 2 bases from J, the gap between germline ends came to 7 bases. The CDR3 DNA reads TGTGCCAGCAGTTACTCCGGTGATAACACTGAAGCTTTCTTT. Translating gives CASSYSGDNTEAFF.

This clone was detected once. CDR3 coding DNA: TGTGCCAGCAGTGACCGAGAGAACACCGGGGAGCTGTTTTTT. The encoded protein is CASSDRENTGELFF. J is TRBJ2-2 and V is TRBV25-1, with D uncertain. V was pared by 3 bases and J by 1 base, with 6 bases between. The CDR3 is 14 amino acids. Germline V gives CDR1 MGHDK, CDR2 SYGVNS.

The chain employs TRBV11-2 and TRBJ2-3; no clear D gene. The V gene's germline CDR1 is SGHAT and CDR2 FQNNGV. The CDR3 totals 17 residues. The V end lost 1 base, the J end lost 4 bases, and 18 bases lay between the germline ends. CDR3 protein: CASSLGSRPRPSDTQYF. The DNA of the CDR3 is TGTGCCAGCAGCTTAGGATCTAGACCTCGCCCGTCAGATACGCAGTATTTT.

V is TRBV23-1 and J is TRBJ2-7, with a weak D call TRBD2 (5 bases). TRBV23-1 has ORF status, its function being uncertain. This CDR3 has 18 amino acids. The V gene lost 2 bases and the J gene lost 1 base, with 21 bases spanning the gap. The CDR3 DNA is TGCGCCAGCAGTCAACCGGTGGAAAGGTATAGGGAGTCCTACGAGCAGTACTTC. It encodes CASSQPVERYRESYEQYF.

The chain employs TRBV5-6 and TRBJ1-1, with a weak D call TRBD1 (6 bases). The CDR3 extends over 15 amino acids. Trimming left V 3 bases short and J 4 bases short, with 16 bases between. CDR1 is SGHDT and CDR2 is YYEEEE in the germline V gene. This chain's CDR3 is CASSSLGGQGTEAFF. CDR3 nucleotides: TGTGCCAGCAGCTCTCTCGGGGGGCAGGGCACTGAAGCTTTCTTT.

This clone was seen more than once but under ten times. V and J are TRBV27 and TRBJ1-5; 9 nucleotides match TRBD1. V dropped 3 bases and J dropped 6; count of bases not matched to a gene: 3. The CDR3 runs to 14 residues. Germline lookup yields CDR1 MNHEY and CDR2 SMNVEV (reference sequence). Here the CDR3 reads CASSFGTGSQPQHF. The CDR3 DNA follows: TGTGCCAGCAGTTTCGGGACAGGGTCTCAGCCCCAGCATTTT.

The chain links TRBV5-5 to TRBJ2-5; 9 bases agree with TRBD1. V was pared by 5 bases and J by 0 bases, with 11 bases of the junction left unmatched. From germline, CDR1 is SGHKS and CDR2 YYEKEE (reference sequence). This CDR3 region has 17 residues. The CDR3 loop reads CASSRRGQGINQETQYF. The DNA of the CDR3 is TGTGCCAGCAGTCGGAGGGGACAGGGAATAAACCAAGAGACCCAGTACTTC.

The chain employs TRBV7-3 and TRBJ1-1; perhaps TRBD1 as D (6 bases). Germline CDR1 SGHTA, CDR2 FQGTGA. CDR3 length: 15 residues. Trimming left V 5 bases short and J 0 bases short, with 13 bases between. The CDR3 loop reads CASSLDGTLNTEAFF. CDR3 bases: TGTGCCAGCAGCCTCGACGGGACACTGAACACTGAAGCTTTCTTT. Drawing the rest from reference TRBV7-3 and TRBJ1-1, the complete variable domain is GAGVSQTPSNKVTEKGKYVELRCDPISGHTALYWYRQSLGQGPEFLIYFQGTGAADDSGLPNDRFFAVRPEGSVSTLKIQRTERGDSAVYLCASSLDGTLNTEAFFGQGTRLTVV.

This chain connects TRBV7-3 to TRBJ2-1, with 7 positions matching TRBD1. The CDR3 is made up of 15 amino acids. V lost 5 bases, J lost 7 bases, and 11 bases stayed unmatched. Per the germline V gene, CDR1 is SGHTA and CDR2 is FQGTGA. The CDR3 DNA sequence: TGTGCCAGCAGCCAGGGACAGTCCTTGGGGAATGAGCAGTTCTTC. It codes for CASSQGQSLGNEQFF.

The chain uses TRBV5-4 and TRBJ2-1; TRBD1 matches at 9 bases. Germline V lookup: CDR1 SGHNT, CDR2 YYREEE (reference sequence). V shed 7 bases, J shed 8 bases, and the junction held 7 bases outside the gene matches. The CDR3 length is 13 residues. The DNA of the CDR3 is TGTGCCAGCGGGGGACAGGGTGATTATGAGCAGTTCTTC. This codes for CASGGQGDYEQFF.

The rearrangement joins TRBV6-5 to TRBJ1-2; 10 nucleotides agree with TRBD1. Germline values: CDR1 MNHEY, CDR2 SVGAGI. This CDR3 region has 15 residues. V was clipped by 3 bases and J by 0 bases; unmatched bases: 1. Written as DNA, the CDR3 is TGTGCCAGCAGTTATGGGACAGGGGCTAACTATGGCTACACCTTC. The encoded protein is CASSYGTGANYGYTF.

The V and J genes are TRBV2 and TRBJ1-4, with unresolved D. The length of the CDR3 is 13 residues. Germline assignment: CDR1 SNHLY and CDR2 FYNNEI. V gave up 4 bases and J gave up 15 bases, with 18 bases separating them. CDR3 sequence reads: CASSGILEAKLFF. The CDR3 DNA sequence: TGTGCCAGCAGTGGGATTTTAGAGGCCAAGTTGTTTTTT.

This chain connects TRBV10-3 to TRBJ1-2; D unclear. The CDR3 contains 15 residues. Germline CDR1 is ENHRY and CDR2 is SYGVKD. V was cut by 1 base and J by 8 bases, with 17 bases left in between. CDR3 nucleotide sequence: TGTGCCATCAGTGAGTACCCGACGGATAGAGGCGGCTACACCTTC. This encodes CAISEYPTDRGGYTF.

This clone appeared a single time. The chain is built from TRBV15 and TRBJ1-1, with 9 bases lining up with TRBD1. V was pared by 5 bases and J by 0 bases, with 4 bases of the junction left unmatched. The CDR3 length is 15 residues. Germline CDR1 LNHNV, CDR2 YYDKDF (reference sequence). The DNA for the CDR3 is TGTGCCACCAGCGGGGGACAGGGCGTGAACACTGAAGCTTTCTTT. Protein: CATSGGQGVNTEAFF. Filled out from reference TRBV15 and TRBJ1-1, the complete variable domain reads DAMVIQNPRYQVTQFGKPVTLSCSQTLNHNVMYWYQQKSSQAPKLLFHYYDKDFNNEADTPDNFQSRRPNTSFCFLDIRSPGLGDTAMYLCATSGGQGVNTEAFFGQGTRLTVV.

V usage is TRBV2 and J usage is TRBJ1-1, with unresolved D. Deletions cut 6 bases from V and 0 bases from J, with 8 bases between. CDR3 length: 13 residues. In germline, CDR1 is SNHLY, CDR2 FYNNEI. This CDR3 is CASRSEVNTEAFF. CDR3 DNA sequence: TGTGCCAGCAGAAGCGAAGTGAACACTGAAGCTTTCTTT.

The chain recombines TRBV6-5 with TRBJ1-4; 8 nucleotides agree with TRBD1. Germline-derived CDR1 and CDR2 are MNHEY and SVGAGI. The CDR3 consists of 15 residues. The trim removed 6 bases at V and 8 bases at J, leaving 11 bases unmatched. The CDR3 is CASRRQGTLREKLFF. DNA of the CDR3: TGTGCCAGCAGGAGACAGGGGACTTTGCGGGAAAAACTGTTTTTT.